Below, 27 T cell receptor beta chains from the same sample are listed, as sequenced in a study of T-cell memory formation after mild COVID-19. MiXCR, run by TCRdb on the 5' RACE reads, gives a single entry per CDR3 protein. In the table there are hundreds of thousands of distinct CDR3 sequences, less than 25% of which are singletons. The material sequenced was PBMCs or a T cell subset sorted from them (not recorded which). These receptors all stem from an adult woman who had mild COVID-19 (a few samples of this study predate the infection). Cell type and time point are not known.

This chain joins TRBV7-9 and TRBJ2-7; no reliable D call. The germline V and J ends were trimmed by 6 bases and 2 bases, with 17 bases remaining between them. Per the germline V gene, CDR1 is SEHNR and CDR2 is FQNEAQ (reference sequence). There are 15 residues in the CDR3. The CDR3 protein is CASSPPDHTAYEQYF. In nucleotides, the CDR3 is TGTGCCAGCAGTCCTCCCGACCACACCGCCTACGAGCAGTACTTC. The whole variable domain, remainder taken from reference TRBV7-9 and TRBJ2-7, is DTGVSQNPRHKITKRGQNVTFRCDPISEHNRLYWYRQTLGQGPEFLTYFQNEAQLEKSRLLSDRFSAERPKGSFSTLEIQRTEQGDSAMYLCASSPPDHTAYEQYFGPGTRLTVT.

The chain has TRBV29-1 and TRBJ2-4, with TRBD1 matching over 11 bases. Unmatched junction bases numbered 10, after V lost 6 bases and J lost 0 bases. Germline V gene lookup returns CDR1 SQVTM and CDR2 ANQGSEA. The CDR3 has 17 amino acids. The DNA of the CDR3 is TGCAGCGTCGACGGGACAGGGGGTGAGGGAGCCAAAAACATTCAGTACTTC. Residues: CSVDGTGGEGAKNIQYF. Drawing the rest from reference TRBV29-1 and TRBJ2-4, the complete variable domain is SAVISQKPSRDICQRGTSLTIQCQVDSQVTMMFWYRQQPGQSLTLIATANQGSEATYESGFVIDKFPISRPNLTFSTLTVSNMSPEDSSIYLCSVDGTGGEGAKNIQYFGAGTRLSVL.

The J gene is TRBJ2-5, the V gene TRBV25-1; tentatively, D is TRBD2 (6 bases). With 8 bases removed from V and 4 bases from J, the gap between germline ends came to 20 bases. In germline, CDR1 is MGHDK, CDR2 SYGVNS. This CDR3 contains 15 residues. CDR3 in amino acids: CASGGLGPRRETQYF. CDR3 in DNA: TGTGCCAGCGGGGGGTTGGGACCGAGGAGAGAGACCCAGTACTTC.

A few counts support this clonotype. The J gene is TRBJ1-2, the V gene TRBV14; tentatively, D is TRBD1 (5 bases). V lost 5 bases and J 3 bases, leaving 10 bases between the germline ends. The germline V gene encodes CDR1 SGHDN and CDR2 FVKESK. This CDR3 spans 13 amino acids. CDR3 coding DNA: TGTGCCAGCAGCGGGGGGATGGACTATGGCTACACCTTC. Amino acids: CASSGGMDYGYTF.

The chain links TRBV20-1 to TRBJ2-7; D might be TRBD1 or TRBD2, each matching 5 bases. Germline V gene data show CDR1 as DFQATT and CDR2 as SNEGSKA (reference sequence). CDR3 length equals 14 residues. Trimming removed 5 bases at V and 3 bases at J, with 17 bases between. CDR3 bases: TGCAGTGCTCCGGGACCTACTAAAAACTACGAGCAGTACTTC. Translation gives CSAPGPTKNYEQYF.

The chain is built from TRBV20-1 and TRBJ2-7; D gene unclear. The CDR3 covers 12 residues. The germline V and J ends were trimmed by 3 bases and 0 bases, with 6 bases remaining between them. Germline loops: CDR1 DFQATT, CDR2 SNEGSKA (reference sequence). The CDR3 loop is CSARASSYEQYF. The CDR3 coding sequence is TGCAGTGCTAGGGCAAGCTCCTACGAGCAGTACTTC.

This clonotype was recorded a few times. The CDR3 reads CASSLRRDTSGANVLTF. The CDR3 DNA reads TGCGCCAGCAGCTTGAGGCGGGACACCTCTGGGGCCAACGTCCTGACTTTC. The chain couples TRBV5-1 to TRBJ2-6; either TRBD1 or TRBD2 may fit D (6 bases each). Trimming cost V 1 base and J 0 bases, with 11 bases left between them. This CDR3 is built from 17 residues. Germline CDR1 reads SGHRS; CDR2 reads YFSETQ.

The V and J genes are TRBV7-2 and TRBJ2-2, with D perhaps being TRBD1 or TRBD2 (5 bases each). Trimming took off 5 bases at V and 4 bases at J, with 14 bases between the two ends. From germline, CDR1 is SGHTA and CDR2 FQGNSA. There are 15 residues in the CDR3. This CDR3 reads CASSPRGRATGELFF. Written as DNA, the CDR3 is TGTGCCAGCAGCCCCCGGGGCAGGGCCACCGGGGAGCTGTTTTTT.

A few counts support this clonotype. The V gene is TRBV7-2, the J gene TRBJ2-3, with 10 positions matching TRBD2. Germline V gene sequence: CDR1 SGHTA, CDR2 FQGNSA. V shed 5 bases, J shed 5 bases, and the junction held 4 bases outside the gene matches. The CDR3 consists of 14 residues. This CDR3 is CASSLSGGLDTQYF. CDR3 sequence (DNA): TGTGCCAGCAGCCTTAGCGGGGGGCTAGATACGCAGTATTTT. The entire variable domain, with the rest obtained from reference TRBV7-2 and TRBJ2-3, is as follows: GAGVSQSPSNKVTEKGKDVELRCDPISGHTALYWYRQSLGQGLEFLIYFQGNSAPDKSGLPSDRFSAERTGGSVSTLTIQRTQQEDSAVYLCASSLSGGLDTQYFGPGTRLTVL.

This clonotype was seen a few times. The chain links TRBV24-1 to TRBJ1-5, with D maybe TRBD1 (6 bases). In germline, CDR1 is KGHDR, CDR2 SFDVKD. CDR3 size: 12 residues. V shed 9 bases and J shed 11 bases, with 16 bases lying between them. In nucleotides, the CDR3 is TGTGCCACCCGGGGGGCAGGCATGACCCAGCATTTT. Encoded protein: CATRGAGMTQHF.

This clonotype showed up just a few times. Relative to the germline gene, one junction end is altered; a read error may explain this. The chain combines TRBV20-1 with TRBJ2-5, with D tentatively TRBD1 (6 bases). The germline V gene has CDR1 DFQATT and CDR2 SNEGSKA (reference sequence). This CDR3 spans 14 amino acids. The CDR3 reads CSARNPEAGVLLSF. The CDR3 nucleotides read TGCAGTGCCCGGAACCCCGAGGCAGGGGTCCTACTTAGTTTC.

This chain joins TRBV7-8 and TRBJ1-4, with 8 bases aligning to TRBD1. CDR1 and CDR2 from the germline V gene are SGHVS and FQNEAQ. The CDR3 runs to 17 residues. V gave up 5 bases and J gave up 7 bases; unmatched junction bases: 15. The chain's CDR3 is CASSIDPTGGSREKLFF. The CDR3 DNA follows: TGTGCCAGCAGCATAGATCCAACAGGGGGTTCGCGTGAAAAACTGTTTTTT.

The chain combines TRBV2 with TRBJ1-3; D possibly corresponds to TRBD1 (5 bases). The germline V gene encodes CDR1 SNHLY and CDR2 FYNNEI. The CDR3 sequence is 13 residues long. V dropped 9 bases and J dropped 4 bases, with 13 bases sitting between them. The CDR3 loop reads CARRGVPGNTIYF. The DNA for the CDR3 is TGTGCCAGAAGAGGGGTCCCCGGAAACACCATATATTTT.

At least ten counts were recorded for this clonotype. This chain uses TRBV20-1 with TRBJ2-3; D not resolved. Germline V gives CDR1 DFQATT, CDR2 SNEGSKA (reference sequence). The CDR3 loop spans 11 amino acids. V lost 4 bases and J lost 9, with 11 bases in between. The DNA of the CDR3 is TGCAGTGCTACCCTAGAGCACACGCAGTATTTT. Amino acid sequence: CSATLEHTQYF.

This clonotype came up a few times. This chain connects TRBV25-1 to TRBJ2-7, with D tentatively TRBD1 or TRBD2 (6 bases each). This CDR3 is built from 13 residues. The V end lost 4 bases, the J end lost 2 bases, and 9 bases lay between the germline ends. The germline V gene has CDR1 MGHDK and CDR2 SYGVNS. The CDR3 loop is CASSARGAYEQYF. CDR3 bases: TGTGCCAGCAGTGCGAGGGGGGCCTACGAGCAGTACTTC.

This chain connects TRBV11-3 to TRBJ2-3; tentative D call: TRBD2 (5 bases). V lost 3 bases to trimming and J lost 2 bases, with 21 bases between them. This CDR3 region has 18 residues. Germline loops: CDR1 SGHNT, CDR2 YENEEA. The CDR3 region has the DNA TGTGCCAGCAGCTTGGGAAACTGGGCCCTGGGAGACACAGATACGCAGTATTTT. Its protein product is CASSLGNWALGDTDTQYF.

This clonotype was found a few times. The J gene is TRBJ2-3, the V gene TRBV11-3; TRBD1 or TRBD2 may be the D gene (5 bases each). The CDR3 is 18 residues long. Germline V lookup: CDR1 SGHNT, CDR2 YENEEA. The V and J ends lost 3 bases and 4 bases respectively, with 23 bases between them. CDR3 nucleotides: TGTGCCAGCAGCTTCAGTGGTGCCCCGGGACGCCCGGCAGATACGCAGTATTTT. This translates into CASSFSGAPGRPADTQYF. Full variable domain (remainder filled in from reference TRBV11-3 and TRBJ2-3): EAGVVQSPRYKIIEKKQPVAFWCNPISGHNTLYWYLQNLGQGPELLIRYENEEAVDDSQLPKDRFSAERLKGVDSTLKIQPAELGDSAVYLCASSFSGAPGRPADTQYFGPGTRLTVL.

The chain carries TRBV6-1 and TRBJ2-1; the D gene is possibly TRBD2 (7 bases). V dropped 3 bases and J dropped 2 bases, with 20 bases sitting between them. The CDR3 runs 18 residues. CDR1 MNHNS and CDR2 SASEGT come from the germline V gene. The CDR3 is CASSEGGGLGKTYNEQFF. In nucleotides, the CDR3 is TGTGCCAGCAGTGAGGGGGGGGGCCTCGGAAAAACCTACAATGAGCAGTTCTTC.

The sample holds many counts of this clonotype. The chain uses TRBV6-6 and TRBJ1-2; the D gene is possibly TRBD1 (6 bases). CDR1 is MNHNY and CDR2 is SVGAGI in the germline V gene (reference sequence). CDR3 length equals 14 residues. V lost 5 bases, J lost 0 bases, and 10 bases lay in between. The CDR3: CASSPRTANYGYTF. The CDR3 region has the DNA TGTGCCAGCAGTCCAAGGACAGCTAACTATGGCTACACCTTC.

This clonotype came up once. V and J are TRBV6-6 and TRBJ2-1; the D gene is possibly TRBD2 (6 bases). The V end was cut by 2 bases, the J end by 1 base, with 21 bases between. The germline gives CDR1 MNHNY, CDR2 SVGAGI (reference sequence). The CDR3 sequence is 19 residues long. CDR3 residues: CASSYDPLYGGDSYNEQFF. CDR3 bases: TGTGCCAGCAGTTACGATCCTCTTTATGGCGGGGATTCCTACAATGAGCAGTTCTTC.

The chain couples TRBV24-1 to TRBJ2-3, with 11 bases fitting TRBD2. The V and J ends lost 0 bases and 4 bases, in that order; junction bases with no gene match: 5. Germline values: CDR1 KGHDR, CDR2 SFDVKD. CDR3 length equals 17 residues. The CDR3 nucleotides read TGTGCCACCAGTGATTTGCGGCCTAGCGGGAGGCCAGATACGCAGTATTTT. It codes for CATSDLRPSGRPDTQYF.

The table lists this clonotype with many counts. The rearrangement uses TRBV15 and TRBJ2-1; 7 positions match TRBD2. V lost 4 bases, J lost 3 bases, and 6 bases stayed unmatched. Looked up from germline, CDR1 is LNHNV and CDR2 is YYDKDF (reference sequence). The CDR3 spans 15 residues. The CDR3 sequence: CATSTDRDYYNEQFF. As DNA, the CDR3 is TGTGCCACCAGCACCGACCGGGACTACTACAATGAGCAGTTCTTC. The full variable domain, completed using reference TRBV15 and TRBJ2-1, is DAMVIQNPRYQVTQFGKPVTLSCSQTLNHNVMYWYQQKSSQAPKLLFHYYDKDFNNEADTPDNFQSRRPNTSFCFLDIRSPGLGDTAMYLCATSTDRDYYNEQFFGPGTRLTVL.

There are a few counts of this clonotype. For the CDR3, the DNA is TGTGCCAGCAGCCACCGCCGGGACAGAAATCAGCCCCAGCATTTT. Protein product: CASSHRRDRNQPQHF. The genes are TRBV27 and TRBJ1-5; TRBD1 matches at 7 bases. With 6 bases clipped from V and 4 bases from J, the junction kept 9 bases outside the gene matches. The CDR3 is made up of 15 amino acids. Germline V gene lookup returns CDR1 MNHEY and CDR2 SMNVEV (reference sequence).

The chain joins TRBV24-1 to TRBJ1-6, with D perhaps matching TRBD1 (5 bases). Germline CDR1 and CDR2: KGHDR and SFDVKD. Trimming stripped 2 bases from V and 7 bases from J, with 11 bases between. This CDR3 has 15 residues. CDR3 DNA: TGTGCCACCAGTGATTCCGGGACGGTAAATTCACCCCTCCACTTT. Its translation: CATSDSGTVNSPLHF.

The chain links TRBV20-1 to TRBJ1-1; 9 nucleotides agree with TRBD1. The length of the CDR3 is 12 residues. Germline CDR1 and CDR2: DFQATT and SNEGSKA (reference sequence). V lost 6 bases and J lost 5; bases outside the gene matches: 4. For the CDR3, the DNA is TGCAGTGCACAGGGGGCCGGGACTGAAGCTTTCTTT. Its translation is CSAQGAGTEAFF.

This clonotype was seen only a few times. The chain links TRBV7-2 to TRBJ2-1, with 8 bases fitting TRBD1. Germline V gene lookup returns CDR1 SGHTA and CDR2 FQGNSA. V was clipped by 6 bases and J by 2 bases; unmatched bases: 6. The CDR3 totals 15 residues. The CDR3: CASRGGRGPYNEQFF. The DNA for the CDR3 is TGTGCCAGCAGGGGGGGCAGGGGGCCCTACAATGAGCAGTTCTTC.

The CDR3 loop is CASSQRTDGYTF. In DNA, the CDR3 is TGTGCCAGCAGCCAACGGACGGATGGCTACACCTTC. This chain connects TRBV3-1 to TRBJ1-2, with D uncertain. V lost 2 bases, J lost 6 bases, and 7 bases lay in between. Germline V gives CDR1 LGHDT, CDR2 YNNKEL (reference sequence). The CDR3 sequence is 12 residues long.